What follows describes a single T cell receptor beta chain. The CDR3 sequence is 15 residues long. Germline assignment: CDR1 MNHNS and CDR2 SASEGT. With 7 bases removed from V and 5 bases from J, the gap between germline ends came to 18 bases. Method: immunoSEQ multiplex PCR; TCRdb's copy keeps in-frame clones and lacks some. The sample has approximately 89,000 clones, 90% to 95% seen once; the top ten hold about 0.25%. The data were obtained in a study of technical replicates of blood from a few donors. This TCR was sampled from a human donor in good health. The rearrangement uses TRBV6-1 and TRBJ2-1; possible D gene TRBD1, 5 bases. The material sequenced was T cells isolated from PBMCs. The CDR3 DNA is TGTGCCAGCACCCCCCCGGCAGGGCACAACAATGAGCAGTTCTTC. Translated: CASTPPAGHNNEQFF.